The 19 T cell receptor beta chains in this list originate from one sample, sequenced in a study of blood T cell repertoires in COVID-19. Here immunoSEQ multiplex PCR was the method, and the copy in TCRdb shows in-frame clones only, minus some. The sample has 200,000 to 300,000 clones, 87% seen once. Sequences were obtained from peripheral blood. The receptors were gathered from a woman aged 40 to 55 who had recovered from COVID-19.

The gene calls are TRBV30 and TRBJ1-5, with D maybe TRBD1 (5 bases). Germline V CDR1 and CDR2: GTSNPN, SVGIG (reference sequence). The CDR3 covers 13 residues. The V end was cut by 2 bases, the J end by 4 bases, with 9 bases between. The CDR3 coding sequence is TGTGCCTGGAGTCCCCAGGGTAATCAGCCCCAGCATTTT. Protein sequence: CAWSPQGNQPQHF.

V is TRBV6-5 and J is TRBJ2-2; TRBD2 matches at 9 bases. Germline-derived CDR1 and CDR2 are MNHEY and SVGAGI. The CDR3 runs to 15 residues. The junction had 9 bases not matched to a gene; V was cut back by 6 bases and J by 7 bases. This CDR3 is CASRASGGPGGELFF. The DNA for the CDR3 is TGTGCCAGCAGGGCCAGCGGGGGGCCAGGCGGGGAGCTGTTTTTT.

V usage is TRBV5-4 and J usage is TRBJ2-1, with D possibly being TRBD2 (6 bases). The CDR3 has 13 amino acids. CDR1 SGHNT and CDR2 YYREEE come from the germline V gene (reference sequence). V lost 10 bases and J 6 bases, leaving 17 bases between the germline ends. The CDR3 coding sequence is TGTGCCGCCGGGGGTAGCGGAATCAATGAGCAGTTCTTC. Translated: CAAGGSGINEQFF.

J is TRBJ2-7 and V is TRBV7-9, with D hard to call. The V end was cut by 5 bases, the J end by 2 bases, with 13 bases between. This CDR3 region has 14 residues. From germline, CDR1 is SEHNR and CDR2 FQNEAQ (reference sequence). The CDR3 spells CASSPRHHPYEQYF. In DNA, the CDR3 is TGTGCCAGCAGCCCCCGACACCACCCCTACGAGCAGTACTTC.

For the CDR3, the DNA is TGTGCCAGCTCACCATATTCTGCTAACTATGGCTACACCTTC. It yields the protein CASSPYSANYGYTF. V is TRBV18 and J is TRBJ1-2, with D unclear. CDR1 and CDR2 from the germline V gene are KGHSH and LQKENI. The CDR3 has 14 amino acids. Deletions cut 2 bases from V and 0 bases from J, with 7 bases between.

In its sample, this clone was seen a few times. V gene TRBV5-6 combines with J gene TRBJ2-3, with D possibly being TRBD1 (5 bases). CDR1 is SGHDT, CDR2 YYEEEE, per germline. CDR3 length: 13 residues. V lost 2 bases and J 2 bases, leaving 6 bases between the germline ends. CDR3 sequence (DNA): TGTGCCAGCAGCTTAGGGGCCACAGATACGCAGTATTTT. It codes for CASSLGATDTQYF. The variable domain in full, with the rest retrieved from reference TRBV5-6 and TRBJ2-3, is DAGVTQSPTHLIKTRGQQVTLRCSPKSGHDTVSWYQQALGQGPQFIFQYYEEEERQRGNFPDRFSGHQFPNYSSELNVNALLLGDSALYLCASSLGATDTQYFGPGTRLTVL.

The V gene is TRBV27, the J gene TRBJ2-6, with a possible D match to TRBD1 (7 bases). The CDR3 has 18 amino acids. CDR1 and CDR2 from the germline V gene are MNHEY and SMNVEV (reference sequence). With 1 base removed from V and 0 bases from J, the gap between germline ends came to 13 bases. CDR3 region: CASSLWQGGSSGANVLTF. The DNA of the CDR3 is TGTGCCAGCAGTTTATGGCAGGGGGGATCCTCTGGGGCCAACGTCCTGACTTTC.

V usage is TRBV7-9 and J usage is TRBJ2-6, with D possibly TRBD2 on 6 matching bases. The CDR3 spans 17 residues. Germline V gives CDR1 SEHNR, CDR2 FQNEAQ (reference sequence). V was shortened by 5 bases and J by 2 bases, with 16 bases between the two germline ends. CDR3 in amino acids: CASSPIGGQAGANVLTF. CDR3 sequence (DNA): TGTGCCAGCAGCCCCATCGGAGGGCAAGCTGGGGCCAACGTCCTGACTTTC. The variable domain in full, with the rest retrieved from reference TRBV7-9 and TRBJ2-6, is DTGVSQNPRHKITKRGQNVTFRCDPISEHNRLYWYRQTLGQGPEFLTYFQNEAQLEKSRLLSDRFSAERPKGSFSTLEIQRTEQGDSAMYLCASSPIGGQAGANVLTFGAGSRLTVL.

The table lists this clone with a count of one. V is TRBV11-2 and J is TRBJ2-2; D is unclear. Per the germline V gene, CDR1 is SGHAT and CDR2 is FQNNGV. V lost 4 bases and J lost 0, with 3 bases in between. The CDR3 contains 13 residues. CDR3: CASSSANTGELFF. In nucleotides, the CDR3 is TGTGCCAGCAGCTCAGCGAACACCGGGGAGCTGTTTTTT.

The genes are TRBV5-1 and TRBJ2-3; the match to TRBD2 covers 12 bases. Germline V lookup: CDR1 SGHRS, CDR2 YFSETQ. V shed 4 bases and J 2 bases; nucleotides not matched to a gene: 5. The CDR3 totals 16 residues. Here the CDR3 reads CASSRTSGGNTDTQYF. The CDR3 DNA follows: TGCGCCAGCAGCCGCACTAGCGGGGGGAACACAGATACGCAGTATTTT.

The gene calls are TRBV3-1 (or the pseudogene TRBV3-2) and TRBJ2-3; 13 bases map to TRBD2. The CDR3 runs to 15 residues. Germline V gene data show CDR1 as LGHDT and CDR2 as YNNKEL (reference sequence). Unmatched junction bases numbered 1, after V lost 4 bases and J lost 3 bases. CDR3 bases: TGTGCCAGCAGCCGGACTAGCGGGGGAACAGATACGCAGTATTTT. It yields the protein CASSRTSGGTDTQYF.

Points on this clone: This CDR3 is also generated by other DNA sequences in the sample. The rearrangement joins TRBV3-1 (or the pseudogene TRBV3-2) to TRBJ1-1; D uncertain. The germline CDR1 and CDR2 sequences are LGHDT and YNNKEL (reference sequence). The CDR3 is made up of 14 amino acids. Between the trimmed V and J ends, which lost 2 bases and 1 base, there was a span of 8 bases. The CDR3 sequence is CASSQPGPNTEAFF. The DNA of the CDR3 is TGTGCCAGCAGCCAACCAGGTCCGAACACTGAAGCTTTCTTT.

This chain uses TRBV5-1 with TRBJ2-5; no clear D. The CDR3 contains 13 residues. V dropped 4 bases and J dropped 5 bases, with 12 bases sitting between them. Germline V gene lookup returns CDR1 SGHRS and CDR2 YFSETQ. CDR3 coding DNA: TGCGCCAGCAGCGTAGCCCCGCGGGAGACCCAGTACTTC. This translates into CASSVAPRETQYF.

The rearrangement links TRBV19 to TRBJ1-2; 7 bases are a match to TRBD1. Looked up from germline, CDR1 is LNHDA and CDR2 is SQIVND (reference sequence). The CDR3 covers 16 residues. J lost 1 base, V lost 5 bases, and 10 bases had no gene match. The CDR3 nucleotides read TGTGCCAGTAGTCCCGGACAGGCTAGGATTAACTATGGCTACACCTTC. Translation gives CASSPGQARINYGYTF. The full variable domain, completed using reference TRBV19 and TRBJ1-2, is DGGITQSPKYLFRKEGQNVTLSCEQNLNHDAMYWYRQDPGQGLRLIYYSQIVNDFQKGDIAEGYSVSREKKESFPLTVTSAQKNPTAFYLCASSPGQARINYGYTFGSGTRLTVV.

The chain combines TRBV7-9 with TRBJ1-1; D uncertain. This CDR3 has 14 amino acids. V lost 7 bases and J 1 base, leaving 13 bases between the germline ends. Germline-derived CDR1 and CDR2 are SEHNR and FQNEAQ (reference sequence). The CDR3 spells CASTGMRGNTEAFF. In DNA form, the CDR3 reads TGTGCCAGCACCGGGATGCGGGGGAACACTGAAGCTTTCTTT.

The chain employs TRBV5-1 and TRBJ2-2, with 10 bases that match TRBD2. This CDR3 is 18 amino acids long. V was pared by 3 bases and J by 4 bases, with 12 bases of the junction left unmatched. Germline V gene sequence: CDR1 SGHRS, CDR2 YFSETQ. The CDR3 DNA is TGCGCCAGCAGCTCCGAAGGGAGTAGCGGGGGGACCACCGGGGAGCTGTTTTTT. Amino acids: CASSSEGSSGGTTGELFF. The full variable domain, rest sourced from reference TRBV5-1 and TRBJ2-2, is KAGVTQTPRYLIKTRGQQVTLSCSPISGHRSVSWYQQTPGQGLQFLFEYFSETQRNKGNFPGRFSGRQFSNSRSEMNVSTLELGDSALYLCASSSEGSSGGTTGELFFGEGSRLTVL.

The chain is built from TRBV7-9 and TRBJ1-2, with TRBD1 identical over 8 bases. The germline V gene encodes CDR1 SEHNR and CDR2 FQNEAQ (reference sequence). The V gene end was trimmed by 2 bases and the J gene end by 8 bases; junction bases not matched to a gene: 7. The CDR3 is 14 amino acids. CDR3: CASSLSGTGGGYTF. In nucleotides, the CDR3 is TGTGCCAGCAGCTTAAGTGGGACAGGTGGCGGCTACACCTTC.

This clone is a singleton in its sample. The rearrangement joins TRBV5-4 to TRBJ1-1; the D is unclear. The CDR3 contains 14 residues. V lost 0 bases, J lost 1 base, and 7 bases lay in between. Germline V gene sequence: CDR1 SGHNT, CDR2 YYREEE (reference sequence). CDR3 nucleotide sequence: TGTGCCAGCAGCTTGGCCAACGGGAACACTGAAGCTTTCTTT. It is translated as CASSLANGNTEAFF.

CDR3 sequence (DNA): TGTGCCAGCAGCTCACGCCCGACAGGGAATGCTGAAGCTTTCTTT. Translation: CASSSRPTGNAEAFF. The chain employs TRBV7-2 and TRBJ1-1; 7 bases align to TRBD1. From germline, CDR1 is SGHTA and CDR2 FQGNSA. V lost 4 bases to trimming and J lost 6 bases; unmatched junction nucleotides: 11. This CDR3 spans 15 amino acids.